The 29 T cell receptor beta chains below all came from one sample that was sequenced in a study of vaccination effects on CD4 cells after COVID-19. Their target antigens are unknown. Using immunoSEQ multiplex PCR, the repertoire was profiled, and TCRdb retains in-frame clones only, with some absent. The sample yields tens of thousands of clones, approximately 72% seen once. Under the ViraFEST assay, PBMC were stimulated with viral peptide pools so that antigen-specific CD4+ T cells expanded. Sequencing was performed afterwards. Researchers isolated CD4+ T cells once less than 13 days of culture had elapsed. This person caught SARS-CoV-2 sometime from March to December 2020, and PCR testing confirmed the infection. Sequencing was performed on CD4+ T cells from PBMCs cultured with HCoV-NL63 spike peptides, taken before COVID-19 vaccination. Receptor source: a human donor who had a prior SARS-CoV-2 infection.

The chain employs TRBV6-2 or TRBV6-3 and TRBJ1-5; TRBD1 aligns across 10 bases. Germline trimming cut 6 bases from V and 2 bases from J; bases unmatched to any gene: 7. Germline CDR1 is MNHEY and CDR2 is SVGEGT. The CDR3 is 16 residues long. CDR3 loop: CASSTTGGRGNQPQHF. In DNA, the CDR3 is TGTGCCAGCAGCACGACAGGGGGCAGGGGCAATCAGCCCCAGCATTTT.

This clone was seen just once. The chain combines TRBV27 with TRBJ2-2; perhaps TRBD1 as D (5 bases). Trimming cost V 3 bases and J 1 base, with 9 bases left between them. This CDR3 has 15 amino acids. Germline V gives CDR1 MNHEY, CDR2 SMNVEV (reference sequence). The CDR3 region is CASSLGRLNTGELFF. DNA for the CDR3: TGTGCCAGCAGTTTGGGGCGGTTGAACACCGGGGAGCTGTTTTTT.

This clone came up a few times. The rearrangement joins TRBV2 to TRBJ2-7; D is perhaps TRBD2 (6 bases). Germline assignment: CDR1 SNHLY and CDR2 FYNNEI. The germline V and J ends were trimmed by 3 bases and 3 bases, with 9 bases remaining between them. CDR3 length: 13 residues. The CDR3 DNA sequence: TGTGCCAGCAGTGATCCGGGACTCTACGAGCAGTACTTC. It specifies CASSDPGLYEQYF.

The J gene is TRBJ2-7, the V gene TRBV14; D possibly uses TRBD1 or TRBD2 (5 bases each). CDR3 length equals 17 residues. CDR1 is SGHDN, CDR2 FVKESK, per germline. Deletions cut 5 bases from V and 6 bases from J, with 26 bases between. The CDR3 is CASSAGRVWGFFPEQYF. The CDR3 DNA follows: TGTGCCAGCAGCGCAGGCAGGGTCTGGGGGTTCTTTCCCGAGCAGTACTTC.

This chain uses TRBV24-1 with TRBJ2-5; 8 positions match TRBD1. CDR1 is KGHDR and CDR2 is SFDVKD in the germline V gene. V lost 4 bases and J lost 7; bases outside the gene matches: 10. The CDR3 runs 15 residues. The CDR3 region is CATSDGTDREATQYF. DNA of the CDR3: TGTGCCACCAGTGACGGAACGGACAGGGAGGCGACCCAGTACTTC.

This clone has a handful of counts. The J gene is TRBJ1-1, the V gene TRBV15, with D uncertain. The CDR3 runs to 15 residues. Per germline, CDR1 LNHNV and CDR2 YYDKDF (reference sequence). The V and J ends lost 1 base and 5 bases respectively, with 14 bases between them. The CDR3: CATSRVRDLGTEAFF. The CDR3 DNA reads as TGTGCCACCAGCAGAGTGAGAGACCTGGGGACTGAAGCTTTCTTT.

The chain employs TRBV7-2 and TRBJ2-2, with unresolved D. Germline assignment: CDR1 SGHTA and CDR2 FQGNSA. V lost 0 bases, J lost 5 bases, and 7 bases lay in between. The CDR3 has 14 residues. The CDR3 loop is CASSLAFLTGELFF. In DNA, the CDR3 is TGTGCCAGCAGCTTAGCGTTTCTTACCGGGGAGCTGTTTTTT.

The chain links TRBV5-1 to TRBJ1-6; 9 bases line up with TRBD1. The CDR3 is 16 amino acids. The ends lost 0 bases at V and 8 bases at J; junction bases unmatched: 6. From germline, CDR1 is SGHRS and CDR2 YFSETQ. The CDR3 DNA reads TGCGCCAGCAGCTTGGCGTGGGGACAGGGTCATTCACCCCTCCACTTT. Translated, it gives CASSLAWGQGHSPLHF.

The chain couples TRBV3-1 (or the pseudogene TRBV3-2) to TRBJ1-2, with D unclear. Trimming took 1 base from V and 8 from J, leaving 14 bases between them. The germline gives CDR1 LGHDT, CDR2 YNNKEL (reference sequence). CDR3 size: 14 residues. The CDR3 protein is CASSQVENRQGYTF. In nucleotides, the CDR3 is TGTGCCAGCAGCCAAGTGGAGAATCGTCAAGGCTACACCTTC.

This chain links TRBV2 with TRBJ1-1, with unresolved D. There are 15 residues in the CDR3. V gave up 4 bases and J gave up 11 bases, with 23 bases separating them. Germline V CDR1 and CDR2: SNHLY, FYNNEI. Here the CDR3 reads CASSVGLTLPEEAFF. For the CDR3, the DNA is TGTGCCAGCAGTGTCGGTCTCACCCTACCTGAGGAGGCTTTCTTT.

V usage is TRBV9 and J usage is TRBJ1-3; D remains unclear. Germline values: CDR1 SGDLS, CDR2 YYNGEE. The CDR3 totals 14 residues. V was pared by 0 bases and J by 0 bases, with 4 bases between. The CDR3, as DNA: TGTGCCAGCAGCGTAGACGTCTCTGGAAACACCATATATTTT. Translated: CASSVDVSGNTIYF.

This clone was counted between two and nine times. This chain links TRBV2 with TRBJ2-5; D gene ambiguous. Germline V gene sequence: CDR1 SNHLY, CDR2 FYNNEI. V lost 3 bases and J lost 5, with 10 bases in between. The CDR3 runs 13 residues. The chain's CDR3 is CASSDVARETQYF. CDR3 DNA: TGTGCCAGCAGTGACGTTGCGAGGGAGACCCAGTACTTC.

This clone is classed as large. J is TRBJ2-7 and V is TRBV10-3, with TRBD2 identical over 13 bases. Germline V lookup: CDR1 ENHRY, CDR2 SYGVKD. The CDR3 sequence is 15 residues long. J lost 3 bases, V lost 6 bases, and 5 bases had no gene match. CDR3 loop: CAIRGTSGAVYEQYF. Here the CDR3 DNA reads TGTGCCATCAGGGGGACTAGCGGGGCGGTCTACGAGCAGTACTTC.

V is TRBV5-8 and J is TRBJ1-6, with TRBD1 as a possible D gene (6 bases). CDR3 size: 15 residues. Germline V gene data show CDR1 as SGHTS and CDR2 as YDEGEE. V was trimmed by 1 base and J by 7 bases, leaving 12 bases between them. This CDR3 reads CASSLRWQGNSPLHF. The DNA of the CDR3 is TGTGCCAGCAGCTTGCGCTGGCAGGGGAATTCACCCCTCCACTTT.

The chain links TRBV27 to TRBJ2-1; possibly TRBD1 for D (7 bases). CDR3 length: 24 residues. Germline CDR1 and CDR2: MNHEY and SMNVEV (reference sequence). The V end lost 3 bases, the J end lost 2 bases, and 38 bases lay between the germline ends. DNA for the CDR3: TGTGCCAGCAGTTTCCCGAAACGGGGGTCAAACAGGGGTAGAGGACTGTCTGCCTACAATGAGCAGTTCTTC. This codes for CASSFPKRGSNRGRGLSAYNEQFF.

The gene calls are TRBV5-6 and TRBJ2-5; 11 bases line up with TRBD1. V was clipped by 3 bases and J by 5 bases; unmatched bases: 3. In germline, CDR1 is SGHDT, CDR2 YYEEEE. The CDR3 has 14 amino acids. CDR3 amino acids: CASSSGQGAETQYF. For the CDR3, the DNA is TGTGCCAGCAGCTCCGGACAGGGGGCTGAGACCCAGTACTTC. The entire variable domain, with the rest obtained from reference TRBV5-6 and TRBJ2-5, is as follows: DAGVTQSPTHLIKTRGQQVTLRCSPKSGHDTVSWYQQALGQGPQFIFQYYEEEERQRGNFPDRFSGHQFPNYSSELNVNALLLGDSALYLCASSSGQGAETQYFGPGTRLLVL.

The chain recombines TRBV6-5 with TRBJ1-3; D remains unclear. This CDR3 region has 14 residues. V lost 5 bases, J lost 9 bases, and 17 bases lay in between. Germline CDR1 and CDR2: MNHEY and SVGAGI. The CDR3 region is CASSPITPIGTIYF. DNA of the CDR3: TGTGCCAGCAGTCCGATAACCCCGATAGGCACCATATATTTT.

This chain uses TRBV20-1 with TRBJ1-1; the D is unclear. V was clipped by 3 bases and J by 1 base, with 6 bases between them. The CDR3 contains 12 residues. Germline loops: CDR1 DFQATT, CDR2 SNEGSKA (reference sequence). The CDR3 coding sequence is TGCAGTGCTAGTGGTTCGAACACTGAAGCTTTCTTT. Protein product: CSASGSNTEAFF.

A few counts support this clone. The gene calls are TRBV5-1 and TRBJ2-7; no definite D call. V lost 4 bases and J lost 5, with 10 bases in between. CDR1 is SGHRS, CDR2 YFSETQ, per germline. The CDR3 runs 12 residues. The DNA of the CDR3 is TGCGCCAGCAGCCCGAGTGGGAACGAGCAGTACTTC. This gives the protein CASSPSGNEQYF. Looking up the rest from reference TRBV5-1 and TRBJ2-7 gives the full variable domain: KAGVTQTPRYLIKTRGQQVTLSCSPISGHRSVSWYQQTPGQGLQFLFEYFSETQRNKGNFPGRFSGRQFSNSRSEMNVSTLELGDSALYLCASSPSGNEQYFGPGTRLTVT.

The CDR3 region is CATSRDLRLAGADTQYF. The CDR3 DNA reads as TGTGCCACCAGCAGAGATCTTAGGTTAGCGGGAGCAGATACGCAGTATTTT. The chain joins TRBV15 to TRBJ2-3, with 9 bases matching TRBD2. Germline CDR1 is LNHNV and CDR2 is YYDKDF (reference sequence). This CDR3 has 17 amino acids. V lost 0 bases, J lost 4 bases, and 8 bases stayed unmatched.

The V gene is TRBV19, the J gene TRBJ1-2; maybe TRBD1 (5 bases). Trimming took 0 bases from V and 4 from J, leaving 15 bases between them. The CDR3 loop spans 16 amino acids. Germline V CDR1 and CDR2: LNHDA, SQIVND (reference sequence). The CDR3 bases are TGTGCCAGTAGTATAGATTTGTTAACAGGAGTCTATGGCTACACCTTC. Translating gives CASSIDLLTGVYGYTF.

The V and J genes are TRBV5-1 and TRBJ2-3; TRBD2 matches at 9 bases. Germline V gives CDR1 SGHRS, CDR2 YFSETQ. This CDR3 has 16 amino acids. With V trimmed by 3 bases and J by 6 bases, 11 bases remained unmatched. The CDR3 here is CASSSARLAVADTQYF. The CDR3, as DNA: TGCGCCAGCAGCTCGGCACGACTAGCGGTAGCGGATACGCAGTATTTT.

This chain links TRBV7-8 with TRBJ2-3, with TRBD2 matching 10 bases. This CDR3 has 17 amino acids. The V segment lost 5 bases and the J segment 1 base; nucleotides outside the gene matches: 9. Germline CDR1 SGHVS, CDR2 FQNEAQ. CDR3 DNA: TGTGCCAGCAGCCCGGTTACCGGGACTAGCGGCACAGATACGCAGTATTTT. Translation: CASSPVTGTSGTDTQYF. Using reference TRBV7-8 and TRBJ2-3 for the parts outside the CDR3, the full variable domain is GAGVSQSPRYKVAKRGQDVALRCDPISGHVSLFWYQQALGQGPEFLTYFQNEAQLDKSGLPSDRFFAERPEGSVSTLKIQRTQQEDSAVYLCASSPVTGTSGTDTQYFGPGTRLTVL.

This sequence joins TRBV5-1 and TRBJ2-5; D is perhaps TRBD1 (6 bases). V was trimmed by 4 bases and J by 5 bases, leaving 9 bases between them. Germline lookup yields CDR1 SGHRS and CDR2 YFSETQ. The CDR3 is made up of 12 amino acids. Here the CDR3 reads CASSPRGETQYF. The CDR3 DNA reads TGCGCCAGCAGCCCGAGGGGGGAGACCCAGTACTTC.

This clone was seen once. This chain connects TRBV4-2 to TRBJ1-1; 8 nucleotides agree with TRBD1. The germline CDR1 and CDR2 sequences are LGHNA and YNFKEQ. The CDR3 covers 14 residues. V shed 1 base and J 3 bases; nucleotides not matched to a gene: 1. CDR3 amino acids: CASSQVDRDTEAFF. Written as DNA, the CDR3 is TGTGCCAGCAGCCAAGTGGACAGGGACACTGAAGCTTTCTTT.

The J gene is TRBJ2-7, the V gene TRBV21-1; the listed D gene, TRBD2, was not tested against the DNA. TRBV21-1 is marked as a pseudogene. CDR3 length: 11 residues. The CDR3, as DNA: TGTGCCAGCAGCAAAGCCGGCGAGCAGTACTTC. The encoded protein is CASSKAGEQYF.

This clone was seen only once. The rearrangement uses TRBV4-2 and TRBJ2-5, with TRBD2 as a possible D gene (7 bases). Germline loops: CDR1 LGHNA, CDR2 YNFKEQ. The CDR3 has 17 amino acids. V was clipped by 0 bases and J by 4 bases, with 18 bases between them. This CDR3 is CASSQDPLAGATETQYF. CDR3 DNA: TGTGCCAGCAGCCAAGACCCCCTGGCGGGGGCTACAGAGACCCAGTACTTC.

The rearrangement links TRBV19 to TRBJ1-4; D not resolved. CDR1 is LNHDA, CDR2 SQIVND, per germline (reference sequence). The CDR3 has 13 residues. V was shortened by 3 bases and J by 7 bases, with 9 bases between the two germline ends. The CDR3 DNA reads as TGTGCCAGTAGTATTTCTAAGGGTGAAAAACTGTTTTTT. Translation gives CASSISKGEKLFF. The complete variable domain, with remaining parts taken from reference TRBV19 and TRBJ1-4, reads DGGITQSPKYLFRKEGQNVTLSCEQNLNHDAMYWYRQDPGQGLRLIYYSQIVNDFQKGDIAEGYSVSREKKESFPLTVTSAQKNPTAFYLCASSISKGEKLFFGSGTQLSVL.

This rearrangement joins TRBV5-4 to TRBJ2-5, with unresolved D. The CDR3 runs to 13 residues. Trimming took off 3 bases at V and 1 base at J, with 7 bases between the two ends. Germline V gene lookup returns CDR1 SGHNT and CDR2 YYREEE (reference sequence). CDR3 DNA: TGTGCCAGCAGCTCCCCGCTCCAAGAGACCCAGTACTTC. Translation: CASSSPLQETQYF.